This paragraph reports one T cell receptor beta chain. Its antigen is unidentified. These data originate in a study of early T cells in non-severe SARS-CoV-2 infection. About the study: It was bulk RNA from unsorted whole blood that was sequenced, and the chains were unpaired.

Individual cDNA molecules received unique molecular identifiers during library preparation. TCRdb re-analysed the 5' RACE reads in MiXCR, keeping a single row per CDR3 protein. The top ten hold 8.6% of the sample, which has tens of thousands of distinct CDR3 sequences, 8.5% to 10% seen once. Study conclusions and caveats: Reliance on VDJdb matching favored anti-spike CD8 responses; private and CD4 specificities were missed.

The TCR was taken from an adult who was a healthcare worker with PCR-confirmed SARS-CoV-2 infection or an uninfected control (not recorded which). Sequenced sample: whole blood.

The CDR3 reads CASSLAPQGSYNEQFF. The CDR3 coding sequence is TGCGCCAGCAGCTTGGCCCCCCAGGGTTCCTACAATGAGCAGTTCTTC. The chain combines TRBV5-1 with TRBJ2-1; D possibly corresponds to TRBD1 (5 bases). The CDR3 consists of 16 residues. From germline, CDR1 is SGHRS and CDR2 YFSETQ. Between the trimmed V and J ends, which lost 0 bases and 1 base, there was a span of 11 bases.